This entry is about one T cell receptor beta chain. Its antigen is not known. J gave up 7 bases and V 1 base, and 5 bases lay outside the gene matches. Germline CDR1 and CDR2: SGHAT and FQNNGV. CDR3 length equals 16 residues. Amplifying from RNA transcripts, the study obtained TCR beta CDR3 regions. RT-PCR with HTBI primers came first, then second-round multiplex PCR. MiXCR was run by TCRdb on the multiplex PCR reads, yielding one entry per CDR3 protein. The repertoire holds 580,000 or so distinct CDR3 sequences, with less than 40% as singletons. These data originate in a study of Graves' ophthalmopathy and Graves' hyperthyroidism. Study results and caveats: Ophthalmopathy progression was predicted with approximately 64% sensitivity and roughly 72% specificity.

Specimen: peripheral blood or thyroid tissue (not recorded which). The sequence was collected from an adult man with Graves' hyperthyroidism. J is TRBJ2-1 and V is TRBV11-2; TRBD2 matches 12 bases. CDR3 DNA sequence: TGTGCCAGCAGCTTAGGAACTAGCGGGAGGCGGAATGAGCAGTTCTTC. Translating gives CASSLGTSGRRNEQFF.